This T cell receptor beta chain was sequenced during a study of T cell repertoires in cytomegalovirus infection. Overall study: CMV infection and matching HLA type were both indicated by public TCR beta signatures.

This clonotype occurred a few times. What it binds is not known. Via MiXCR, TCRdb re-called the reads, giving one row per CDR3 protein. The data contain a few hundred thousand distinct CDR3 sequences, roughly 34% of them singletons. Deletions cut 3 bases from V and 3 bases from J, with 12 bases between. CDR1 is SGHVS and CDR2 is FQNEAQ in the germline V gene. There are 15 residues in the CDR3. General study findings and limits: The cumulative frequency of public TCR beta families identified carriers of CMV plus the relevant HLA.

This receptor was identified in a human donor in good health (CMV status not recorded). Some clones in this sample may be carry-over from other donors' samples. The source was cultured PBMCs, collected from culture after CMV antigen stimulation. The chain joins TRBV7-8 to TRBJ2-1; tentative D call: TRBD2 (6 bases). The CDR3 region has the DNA TGTGCCAGCAGCTTGGGGACTGGGAACTACAATGAGCAGTTCTTC. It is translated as CASSLGTGNYNEQFF.